This T cell receptor (beta chain) is from a study of molecular identifiers for immune sequencing clone quantification. As for the study in general: Replicate experiments divided RNA from roughly 21,000 or 96,000 naive CD8 cells into five parts and sequenced four. General study findings and limits: Spiked Jurkat TCR RNA equivalent to one cell was reportedly detectable in about a million naive cells. In naive cells, clones above 20 RNA copies held under 1% of molecules, whereas in effector cells they held over 98%.

This clonotype was counted ten times or more. What it binds is not known. TCRdb itself ran the PCR reads through MiXCR, one entry per CDR3 protein. Of about 89,000 distinct CDR3 sequences listed, roughly 20% are singletons. This CDR3 spans 18 amino acids. The V and J ends lost 5 bases and 0 bases respectively, with 22 bases between them. CDR1 MNHEY and CDR2 SMNVEV come from the germline V gene (reference sequence). The TCR was taken from a human donor in good health. Some libraries in this study had Jurkat cell RNA spiked in. The sequenced material came from naive CD8+ T cells from blood, with Jurkat cell RNA spiked in. Indicated subset: FACS-sorted CD8+CD4-CCR7+CD45RA+ naive T cells. The V gene is TRBV27, the J gene TRBJ1-1; the D gene is possibly TRBD1 (6 bases). In DNA, the CDR3 is TGTGCCAGCAGTCCCCTACACATAAACAGGGAAGTGAACACTGAAGCTTTCTTT. Its translation: CASSPLHINREVNTEAFF.